These T cell receptor beta chains were read from a single sample in a study of shared clonotypes between healthy human individuals. Using immunoSEQ multiplex PCR, the repertoire was profiled, and TCRdb retains in-frame clones only, with some absent. The sample has 800,000 or so clones; roughly 96% are singletons. The sample was naive CD8+ T cells sorted from blood. These receptors all stem from a man aged 25-45 years in good health. Each CDR3 is given with its conserved first and last residue. D genes are given only for firm matches. Clone size, where shown, is once, few, many, or a class for clones that have expanded.

length: 15
J: TRBJ2-1
D: TRBD2
V: TRBV27
size: NA
CDR3: CASSPGLAGIREQFF
DNA: TGTGCCAGCAGTCCGGGACTAGCGGGGATTCGTGAGCAGTTCTTC

length: 16
J: TRBJ2-3
D: TRBD2
V: TRBV6-1
size: NA
CDR3: CASSVGLAGGLDTQYF
DNA: TGTGCCAGCAGTGTTGGACTAGCGGGAGGTTTGGATACGCAGTATTTT

length: 13
J: TRBJ2-5
D: NA
V: TRBV7-9
size: once
CDR3: CASSLEGPETQYF
DNA: TGTGCCAGCAGCTTAGAGGGCCCAGAGACCCAGTACTTC

length: 14
J: TRBJ2-7
D: TRBD1
V: TRBV4-1
size: NA
CDR3: CASSLRDRSYEQYF
DNA: TGCGCCAGCAGTCTCCGGGACAGGTCCTACGAGCAGTACTTC

length: 17
J: TRBJ1-1
D: TRBD1
V: TRBV29-1
size: once
CDR3: CSVEEAGQALRGTEAFF
DNA: TGCAGCGTTGAAGAAGCGGGACAGGCGCTAAGGGGCACTGAAGCTTTCTTT

length: 13
J: TRBJ1-2
D: NA
V: TRBV6-5
size: NA
CDR3: CASSYPGDGGYTF
DNA: TGTGCCAGCAGTTACCCGGGGGATGGGGGCTACACCTTC

length: 11
J: TRBJ2-1
D: NA
V: TRBV5-4
size: NA
CDR3: CASSLDGLQFF
DNA: TGTGCCAGCAGCTTGGACGGACTGCAGTTCTTC

length: 17
J: TRBJ2-2
D: TRBD2
V: TRBV7-2
size: NA
CDR3: CASTVTAGRGNTGELFF
DNA: TGTGCCAGCACGGTGACTGCCGGGAGGGGGAACACCGGGGAGCTGTTTTTT

length: 16
J: TRBJ2-1
D: TRBD2
V: TRBV11-2
size: NA
CDR3: CASSYTGTISYNEQFF
DNA: TGTGCCAGCAGCTACACCGGGACTATCTCCTACAATGAGCAGTTCTTC

length: 19
J: TRBJ2-3
D: TRBD2
V: TRBV28
size: once
CDR3: CASSFPPLLAEPSTDTQYF
DNA: TGTGCCAGCAGTTTCCCCCCCCTACTAGCGGAGCCTAGCACAGATACGCAGTATTTT

length: 13
J: TRBJ1-5
D: NA
V: TRBV7-9
size: NA
CDR3: CASSLGSYQPQHF
DNA: TGTGCCAGCAGCTTAGGTAGTTATCAGCCCCAGCATTTT

length: 17
J: TRBJ2-1
D: TRBD1
V: TRBV6-1
size: once
CDR3: CASSEELRTGGLNEQFF
DNA: TGTGCCAGCAGTGAAGAGCTCAGGACAGGGGGCCTGAATGAGCAGTTCTTC

length: 11
J: TRBJ2-7
D: NA
V: TRBV10-2
size: NA
CDR3: CASSESHEQYF
DNA: TGCGCCAGCAGTGAGTCCCACGAGCAGTACTTC

length: 14
J: TRBJ1-1
D: NA
V: TRBV4-1
size: NA
CDR3: CASSQVSGITEAFF
DNA: TGCGCCAGCAGCCAAGTTTCAGGGATCACTGAAGCTTTCTTT

length: 16
J: TRBJ2-1
D: NA
V: TRBV9
size: NA
CDR3: CASSHGDSWFPRQQFF
DNA: TGTGCCAGCAGCCATGGGGACTCCTGGTTCCCACGGCAGCAGTTCTTC

length: 11
J: TRBJ2-7
D: NA
V: TRBV29-1
size: NA
CDR3: CSVVQGYEQYF
DNA: TGCAGCGTTGTGCAGGGCTACGAGCAGTACTTC

length: 15
J: TRBJ1-5
D: TRBD1
V: TRBV13
size: NA
CDR3: CASSSGQGIDQPQHF
DNA: TGTGCCAGCAGCTCCGGACAGGGGATCGATCAGCCCCAGCATTTT

length: 13
J: TRBJ2-5
D: NA
V: TRBV9
size: NA
CDR3: CASSQGLSGTQYF
DNA: TGTGCCAGCAGTCAGGGCCTTTCGGGGACCCAGTACTTC

length: 15
J: TRBJ1-4
D: TRBD1
V: TRBV5-4
size: once
CDR3: CASSSDRGTNEKLFF
DNA: TGTGCCAGCAGCTCAGACAGGGGAACTAATGAAAAACTGTTTTTT

length: 17
J: TRBJ2-1
D: TRBD2
V: TRBV7-8
size: NA
CDR3: CASSSVPGLADYNEQFF
DNA: TGTGCCAGCAGTTCAGTGCCGGGACTAGCGGACTACAATGAGCAGTTCTTC

length: 16
J: TRBJ2-2
D: TRBD1
V: TRBV15
size: once
CDR3: CATSREQGTNTGELFF
DNA: TGTGCCACCAGCAGAGAACAGGGGACGAACACCGGGGAGCTGTTTTTT

length: 14
J: TRBJ2-2
D: NA
V: TRBV9
size: NA
CDR3: CASELGGNTGELFF
DNA: TGTGCCAGCGAGTTAGGGGGGAACACCGGGGAGCTGTTTTTT

length: 13
J: TRBJ2-7
D: TRBD1
V: TRBV7-9
size: NA
CDR3: CASSWTGAYEQYF
DNA: TGTGCCAGCAGCTGGACAGGGGCCTACGAGCAGTACTTC

length: 15
J: TRBJ2-7
D: NA
V: TRBV11-3
size: NA
CDR3: CASSSHSPGPAEQYF
DNA: TGTGCCAGCAGCTCGCACTCCCCGGGCCCCGCCGAGCAGTACTTC

length: 13
J: TRBJ2-7
D: TRBD1
V: TRBV29-1
size: NA
CDR3: CSVWGQGRYEQYF
DNA: TGCAGCGTTTGGGGACAGGGACGCTACGAGCAGTACTTC

length: 13
J: TRBJ1-2
D: NA
V: TRBV10-2
size: NA
CDR3: CASSDWGLDGYTF
DNA: TGCGCCAGCAGTGATTGGGGACTGGATGGCTACACCTTC

length: 14
J: TRBJ2-2
D: NA
V: TRBV6-1
size: NA
CDR3: CASSDFREAGELFF
DNA: TGTGCCAGCAGTGATTTTCGGGAAGCCGGGGAGCTGTTTTTT

length: 15
J: TRBJ1-3
D: NA
V: TRBV30
size: NA
CDR3: CAWSVDGYSGNTIYF
DNA: TGTGCCTGGAGTGTTGACGGTTACTCTGGAAACACCATATATTTT

length: 13
J: TRBJ2-2
D: TRBD2
V: TRBV2
size: few
CDR3: CASREGLAGELFF
DNA: TGTGCCAGCAGAGAGGGACTAGCCGGGGAGCTGTTTTTT

length: 18
J: TRBJ2-7
D: TRBD2
V: TRBV5-6
size: NA
CDR3: CASSSHSSGGRLFYEQYF
DNA: TGTGCCAGCAGCTCTCACTCTAGCGGGGGAAGGCTATTCTACGAGCAGTACTTC

length: 17
J: TRBJ2-7
D: NA
V: TRBV7-2
size: NA
CDR3: CASSIPKEQQSSYEQYF
DNA: TGTGCCAGCAGCATTCCCAAAGAGCAACAAAGCTCCTACGAGCAGTACTTC

length: 15
J: TRBJ2-1
D: TRBD2
V: TRBV27
size: NA
CDR3: CASSLLAGEYNEQFF
DNA: TGTGCCAGCAGTTTACTAGCGGGAGAATACAATGAGCAGTTCTTC

length: 18
J: TRBJ2-7
D: TRBD2
V: TRBV9
size: NA
CDR3: CASSVADPLLAGAHEQYF
DNA: TGTGCCAGCAGCGTAGCCGACCCCCTACTAGCGGGAGCCCACGAGCAGTACTTC

length: 12
J: TRBJ2-7
D: NA
V: TRBV28
size: NA
CDR3: CASLTSSYEQYF
DNA: TGTGCCAGCCTAACCTCGTCCTACGAGCAGTACTTC

length: 13
J: TRBJ1-2
D: NA
V: TRBV9
size: NA
CDR3: CASTPDGNYGYTF
DNA: TGTGCCAGCACCCCTGACGGTAACTATGGCTACACCTTC

length: 17
J: TRBJ2-3
D: TRBD2
V: TRBV2
size: NA
CDR3: CASSDPRTSGSTDTQYF
DNA: TGTGCCAGCAGTGACCCTCGGACTAGCGGCAGCACAGATACGCAGTATTTT

length: 12
J: TRBJ1-1
D: NA
V: TRBV7-9
size: NA
CDR3: CASSLAGREAFF
DNA: TGTGCCAGCAGCTTAGCGGGCAGGGAAGCTTTCTTT

length: 15
J: TRBJ1-3
D: NA
V: TRBV5-1
size: NA
CDR3: CASSQQQGGGNTIYF
DNA: TGCGCCAGCAGCCAACAACAGGGAGGAGGAAACACCATATATTTT

length: 15
J: TRBJ2-7
D: TRBD2
V: TRBV27
size: few
CDR3: CASSPGLAPSYEQYF
DNA: TGTGCCAGCAGTCCAGGACTAGCGCCATCCTACGAGCAGTACTTC

length: 10
J: TRBJ2-7
D: NA
V: TRBV2
size: NA
CDR3: CASSGYEQYF
DNA: TGTGCCAGCAGTGGTTACGAGCAGTACTTC

length: 14
J: TRBJ1-2
D: NA
V: TRBV2
size: NA
CDR3: CASSEPGGYYGYTF
DNA: TGTGCCAGCAGTGAACCTGGGGGTTACTATGGCTACACCTTC

length: 16
J: TRBJ2-7
D: NA
V: TRBV6-5
size: NA
CDR3: CASSSPTATLRGEQYF
DNA: TGTGCCAGCAGTTCACCGACAGCCACACTCCGGGGCGAGCAGTACTTC

length: 14
J: TRBJ2-5
D: NA
V: TRBV2
size: NA
CDR3: CASSETGTRETQYF
DNA: TGTGCCAGCAGTGAAACCGGGACCCGGGAGACCCAGTACTTC

length: 16
J: TRBJ2-1
D: TRBD1
V: TRBV5-4
size: NA
CDR3: CASNRPDRGPDNEQFF
DNA: TGTGCCAGCAACCGACCGGACAGGGGACCGGACAATGAGCAGTTCTTC

length: 17
J: TRBJ2-4
D: TRBD2
V: TRBV27
size: NA
CDR3: CASSSWDSGKAKNIQYF
DNA: TGTGCCAGCAGTTCCTGGGATAGCGGGAAAGCCAAAAACATTCAGTACTTC

length: 13
J: TRBJ2-7
D: NA
V: TRBV18
size: NA
CDR3: CASSSDSSYEQYF
DNA: TGTGCCAGCTCATCGGACAGCTCCTACGAGCAGTACTTC

length: 13
J: TRBJ2-7
D: NA
V: TRBV4-1
size: NA
CDR3: CASSQFANGEQYF
DNA: TGCGCCAGCAGCCAATTCGCCAACGGAGAGCAGTACTTC

length: 15
J: TRBJ2-1
D: TRBD1
V: TRBV7-9
size: NA
CDR3: CASSATGDSYNEQFF
DNA: TGTGCCAGCAGCGCGACAGGGGACTCCTACAATGAGCAGTTCTTC